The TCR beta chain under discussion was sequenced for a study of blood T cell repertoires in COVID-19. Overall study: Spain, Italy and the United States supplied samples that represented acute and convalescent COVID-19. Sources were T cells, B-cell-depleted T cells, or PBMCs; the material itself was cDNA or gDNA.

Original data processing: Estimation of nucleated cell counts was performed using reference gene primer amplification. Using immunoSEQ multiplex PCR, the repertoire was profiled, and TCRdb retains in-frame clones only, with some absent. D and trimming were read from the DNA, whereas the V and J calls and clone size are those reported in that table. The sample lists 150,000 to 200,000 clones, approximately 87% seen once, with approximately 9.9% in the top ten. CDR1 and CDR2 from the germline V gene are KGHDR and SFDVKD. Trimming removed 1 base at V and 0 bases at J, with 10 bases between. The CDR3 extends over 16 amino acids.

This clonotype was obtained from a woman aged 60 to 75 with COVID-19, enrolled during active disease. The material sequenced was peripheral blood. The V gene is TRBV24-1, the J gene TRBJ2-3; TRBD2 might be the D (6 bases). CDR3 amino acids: CATSDFGTASTDTQYF. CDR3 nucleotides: TGTGCCACCAGTGATTTCGGGACTGCTAGCACAGATACGCAGTATTTT.